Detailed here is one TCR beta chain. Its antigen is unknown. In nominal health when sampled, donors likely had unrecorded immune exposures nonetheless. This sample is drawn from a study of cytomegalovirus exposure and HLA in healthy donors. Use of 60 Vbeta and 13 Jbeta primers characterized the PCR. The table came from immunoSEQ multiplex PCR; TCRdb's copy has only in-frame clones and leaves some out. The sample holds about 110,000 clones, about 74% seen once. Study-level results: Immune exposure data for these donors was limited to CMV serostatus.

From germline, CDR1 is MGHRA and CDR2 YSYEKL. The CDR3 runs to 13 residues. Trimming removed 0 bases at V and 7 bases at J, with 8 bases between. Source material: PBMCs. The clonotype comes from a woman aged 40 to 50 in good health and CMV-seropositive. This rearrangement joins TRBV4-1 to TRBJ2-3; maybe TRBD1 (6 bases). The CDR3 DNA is TGCGCCAGCAGCCAAGAACAGGGCTATACGCAGTATTTT. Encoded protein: CASSQEQGYTQYF.